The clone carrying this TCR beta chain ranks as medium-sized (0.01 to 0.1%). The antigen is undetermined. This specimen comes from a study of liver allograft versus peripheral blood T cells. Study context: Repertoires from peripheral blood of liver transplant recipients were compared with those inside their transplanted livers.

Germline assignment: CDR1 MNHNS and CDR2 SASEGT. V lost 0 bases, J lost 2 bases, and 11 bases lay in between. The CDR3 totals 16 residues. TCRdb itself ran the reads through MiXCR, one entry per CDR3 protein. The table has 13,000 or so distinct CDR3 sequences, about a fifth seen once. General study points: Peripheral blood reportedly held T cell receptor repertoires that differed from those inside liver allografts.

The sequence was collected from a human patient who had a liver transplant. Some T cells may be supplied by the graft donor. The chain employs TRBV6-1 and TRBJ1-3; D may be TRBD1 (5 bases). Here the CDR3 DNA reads TGTGCCAGCAGTGAAGCTTTGGGGGTAACTGGAAACACCATATATTTT. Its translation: CASSEALGVTGNTIYF.